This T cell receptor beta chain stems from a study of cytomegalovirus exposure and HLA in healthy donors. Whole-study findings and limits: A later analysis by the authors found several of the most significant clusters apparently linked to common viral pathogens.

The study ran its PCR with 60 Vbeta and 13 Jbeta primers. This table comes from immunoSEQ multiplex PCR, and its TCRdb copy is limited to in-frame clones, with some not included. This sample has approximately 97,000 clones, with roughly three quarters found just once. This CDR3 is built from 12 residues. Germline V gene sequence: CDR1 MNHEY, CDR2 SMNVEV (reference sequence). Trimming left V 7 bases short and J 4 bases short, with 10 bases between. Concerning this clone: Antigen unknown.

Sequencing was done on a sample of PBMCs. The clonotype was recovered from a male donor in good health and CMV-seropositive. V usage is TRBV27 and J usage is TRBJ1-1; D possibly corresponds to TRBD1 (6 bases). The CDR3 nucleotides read TGTGCCAGCACAGGGGTTGGCACTGAAGCTTTCTTT. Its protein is CASTGVGTEAFF.